A selection of T cell receptor beta chains follows, all from one sample in a study of blood T cell repertoires in COVID-19. Only in-frame clones appear in the TCRdb table, and some are missing; sequencing was by immunoSEQ multiplex PCR. The sample has 200,000 or so clones, around 80% seen once. The specimen was peripheral blood. The receptor source for this set is a man younger than 40 with active or convalescent COVID-19. Both conserved end residues are part of each CDR3. A D gene is named only where the DNA matches it firmly. Where a row states a size, it is once, few, many or the class of an expanded clone; other rows omit it.

v_call,clone_size,j_call,d_call,cdr3_nt,cdr3_aa
TRBV11-3,NA,TRBJ1-1,NA,TGTGCCAGCAGCTTATCCAGGACTGAAGCTTTCTTT,CASSLSRTEAFF
TRBV11-2,few,TRBJ2-3,TRBD1,TGTGCCAGCAGCCCAAAGAAGGACAGGGGGCTTGATACGCAGTATTTT,CASSPKKDRGLDTQYF
TRBV30,NA,TRBJ1-1,NA,TGTGCCTGGACGGGACATCGCACTGAAGCTTTCTTT,CAWTGHRTEAFF
TRBV4-1,NA,TRBJ1-2,TRBD1,TGCGCCAGCAGCCAAGAAGAGGGATGGGACAGCGCAGCTAACTATGGCTACACCTTC,CASSQEEGWDSAANYGYTF
TRBV7-3,NA,TRBJ2-5,TRBD1,TGTGCCAGCAGCTTTGACAGGGAAGAGACCCAGTACTTC,CASSFDREETQYF
TRBV5-4,NA,TRBJ1-1,TRBD1,TGTGCCAGCAGCTTGCGGACAGGGGGCTTTGTCACTGAAGCTTTCTTT,CASSLRTGGFVTEAFF
TRBV19,NA,TRBJ2-1,TRBD2,TGTGCCAGTAGTGGACTAGCGGGGGCCTACAATGAGCAGTTCTTC,CASSGLAGAYNEQFF
TRBV7-9,NA,TRBJ2-2,TRBD1,TGTGCCAGCAGCTCGGACAGGGGGTCTACCGGGGAGCTGTTTTTT,CASSSDRGSTGELFF
TRBV7-9,once,TRBJ2-1,TRBD2,TGTGCCAGCAGCTTATCTAGCGGGAGCCGGGGCCCCAATGAGCAGTTCTTC,CASSLSSGSRGPNEQFF
TRBV28,NA,TRBJ2-1,TRBD2,TGTGCCAGCAGTTCCCTGACTAGCGGCTACAATGAGCAGTTCTTC,CASSSLTSGYNEQFF
TRBV5-1,NA,TRBJ2-1,TRBD1,TGCGCCAGCAGCTTGGGGTCAGGGGGCCTTGAGCAGTTCTTC,CASSLGSGGLEQFF
TRBV19,NA,TRBJ2-6,TRBD2,TGTGCCAGTAGTACGGGACTAGCGGGGGGCCTTGTCTCTGGGGCCAACGTCCTGACTTTC,CASSTGLAGGLVSGANVLTF
TRBV24-1,once,TRBJ2-3,NA,TGTGCCACCAGTGGCCAGGGTAGCACAGATACGCAGTATTTT,CATSGQGSTDTQYF
TRBV25-1,NA,TRBJ1-4,TRBD1,TGTGCCAGCAGTGAACGCACAGGGGATGCTAATGAAAAACTGTTTTTT,CASSERTGDANEKLFF
TRBV5-1,NA,TRBJ2-1,TRBD2,TGCGCCAGCAGCTTGGTACTAGCGGGAGGGGGGCATGAGCAGTTCTTC,CASSLVLAGGGHEQFF
TRBV9,NA,TRBJ1-2,NA,TGTGCCAACGTAGACAAGAACGGCTACACCTTC,CANVDKNGYTF
TRBV3-1/TRBV3-2,NA,TRBJ1-2,TRBD1,TGTGCCAGCAGCCGGGGGTACGGACAGGCTGATATTAACTATGGCTACACCTTC,CASSRGYGQADINYGYTF
TRBV4-2,NA,TRBJ2-7,TRBD2,TGTGCCAGCAGCCTGGGACTAGCGGGGTCCTACGAGCAGTACTTC,CASSLGLAGSYEQYF
TRBV19,NA,TRBJ2-5,TRBD1,TGTGCCACCGACAGGGGAGGAGAGACCCAGTACTTC,CATDRGGETQYF
TRBV7-9,once,TRBJ2-7,TRBD1,TGTGCCAGCAGCAGACAAGGGGGCGAGAGCTACGAGCAGTACTTC,CASSRQGGESYEQYF
TRBV30,NA,TRBJ2-2,TRBD1,TGTGCCTGGAGCGGGGACAGGTACACCGGGGAGCTGTTTTTT,CAWSGDRYTGELFF
TRBV30,few,TRBJ1-5,TRBD1,TGTGCCTGGAGTGCCGGACAGGTTAGCAATCAGCCCCAGCATTTT,CAWSAGQVSNQPQHF